A single sample is the source of the 8 T cell receptor beta chains below, sequenced in a study of ipilimumab plus nivolumab after autologous stem cell transplantation. Only in-frame clones appear in the TCRdb table, and some are missing; sequencing was by immunoSEQ multiplex PCR. The data hold more than 15,000 clones, with about 80% observed a single time. The specimen comprised PBMCs, sampled in a trial of ipilimumab plus nivolumab as post-transplant consolidation. Receptors were obtained from a male donor with diffuse large B-cell lymphoma.

The chain links TRBV27 to TRBJ2-3, with D possibly called TRBD1 or TRBD2 (6 bases each). V was cut by 5 bases and J by 4 bases, with 19 bases left in between. The CDR3 loop spans 16 amino acids. Germline V gene lookup returns CDR1 MNHEY and CDR2 SMNVEV (reference sequence). As DNA, the CDR3 is TGTGCCAGCAGTCCCCTGCCTTGGGGGGCTGCAGATACGCAGTATTTT. Translating it yields CASSPLPWGAADTQYF.

This chain links TRBV7-2 with TRBJ2-2; TRBD2 matches at 11 bases. The CDR3 has 15 residues. V shed 5 bases and J 4 bases; nucleotides not matched to a gene: 3. CDR1 and CDR2 (germline): SGHTA, FQGNSA. CDR3 DNA sequence: TGTGCCAGCAGCCCTGGACTAGCGGGCACCGGGGAGCTGTTTTTT. It yields the protein CASSPGLAGTGELFF.

This clone was found a few times. The rearrangement uses TRBV7-9 and TRBJ1-3; maybe TRBD1 (6 bases). The ends were cut back, 5 bases at V and 1 base at J, with 18 bases in the middle. Germline CDR1 and CDR2: SEHNR and FQNEAQ (reference sequence). The CDR3 covers 17 residues. The CDR3 region has the DNA TGTGCCAGCAGCCATGGGGGCAGGGGAAGGTCTGGAAACACCATATATTTT. It specifies CASSHGGRGRSGNTIYF.

The gene calls are TRBV6-1 and TRBJ1-6, with D perhaps TRBD1 (5 bases). This CDR3 comprises 13 residues. The V gene's germline CDR1 is MNHNS and CDR2 SASEGT. The V and J ends lost 10 bases and 9 bases respectively, with 16 bases between them. This chain's CDR3 is CANGPGDGSPLHF. In DNA, the CDR3 is TGTGCCAACGGCCCTGGGGACGGTTCACCCCTCCACTTT.

The CDR3 DNA is TGCGCCAGCAGCTTGGGGCGGACAGGCTACAGCTCCTACGAGCAGTACTTC. It yields the protein CASSLGRTGYSSYEQYF. This chain uses TRBV5-1 with TRBJ2-7; 7 bases agree with TRBD1. Trimming took 0 bases from V and 0 from J; bases not matched to a gene: 9. This CDR3 is built from 17 residues. CDR1 and CDR2 (germline): SGHRS, YFSETQ.

This chain joins TRBV21-1 and TRBJ2-1; the table's D gene call, TRBD2, was not cross checked with the DNA. TRBV21-1 is shown as a pseudogene. The CDR3 is 15 residues long. The CDR3 here is CASSPEGLSYNEQFF. The CDR3 DNA reads as TGTGCCAGCAGCCCGGAGGGACTCTCTTACAATGAGCAGTTCTTC.

This sequence joins TRBV7-3 and TRBJ2-5; the match to TRBD2 covers 8 bases. The J segment lost 5 bases and the V segment lost 2 bases, leaving 7 bases of the junction unmatched. Germline V gives CDR1 SGHTA, CDR2 FQGTGA. The CDR3 sequence is 15 residues long. The DNA of the CDR3 is TGTGCCAGCAGCTTATCAATGGCTAGCGGGGAGACCCAGTACTTC. It yields the protein CASSLSMASGETQYF.

The genes are TRBV7-3 and TRBJ2-5; perhaps TRBD2 as D (5 bases). Trimming pared 5 bases from V and 4 bases from J, leaving 11 bases between. The V gene's germline CDR1 is SGHTA and CDR2 FQGTGA. This CDR3 is built from 13 residues. CDR3 nucleotide sequence: TGTGCCAGCAGCCCATCCCGGGGAGAGACCCAGTACTTC. As protein: CASSPSRGETQYF.